This is a list of T cell receptor beta chains from one sample in a study of blood T cell repertoires in COVID-19. Clones were read by immunoSEQ multiplex PCR, and TCRdb kept only the in-frame ones, dropping some. The sample records fewer than 30,000 clones, less than 80% being singletons. Material: peripheral blood. The receptor set was obtained from a boy younger than 10 with active or convalescent COVID-19. Both conserved end residues are part of each CDR3.

>TRBV6-6
CASRLESMYGNTIYF
>TRBV6-6
CASSYSTFIITYGYTF
>TRBV28
CASSPVVGELFF
>TRBV5-1
CASSLAGPGEFF
>TRBV18
CASSPQKDRGHTEAFF
>TRBV7-8
CASSFRGVSEKLFF
>TRBV7-9
CASSPMVTGPGELFF
>TRBV14
CASSLGQFRGEQYF
>TRBV7-6
CASSFKGLAGHNTDTQYF
>TRBV5-6
CASSIPPAGADTQYF
>TRBV29-1
CSVAQGLASNQPQHF
>TRBV4-1
CASSQDPPQGIRMNEQFF
>TRBV27
CASSLKGGPYEQYF
>TRBV7-3
CASSGVAGGDTQYF
>TRBV3-1/TRBV3-2
CASSQVLSEKLFF
>TRBV5-1
CASSLDLASNTEAFF
>TRBV2
CASSTGTSGGRKTQYF
>TRBV6-2/TRBV6-3
CASSRGLAGGKETQYF
>TRBV6-5
CAGHYGTDNSPLHF
>TRBV19
CASSMGAGVFSGELFF
>TRBV19
CASTPGQSLNTEAFF
>TRBV7-6
CASSPPGVRGNTIYF
>TRBV25-1
CASSVTGSYGYTF
>TRBV9
CASSVVGAGAHGYTF
>TRBV19
CASSQTSVAGYIQPQHF
>TRBV29-1
CSVGSGTVTEQFF
>TRBV7-8
CASSSTDRSSTDTQYF
>TRBV7-9
CASSPSATGNSPLHF
>TRBV7-3
CASSREAGRNSPLHF